This TCR beta chain is drawn from a study of cytomegalovirus exposure and HLA in healthy donors. Study-level results: Within a later analysis, the majority of CMV-associated TCR beta chains appeared HLA-restricted. The records held CMV serostatus as the only immune exposure information.

V was cut by 1 base and J by 3 bases, with 9 bases left in between. CDR1 MNHEY and CDR2 SVGAGI come from the germline V gene. The CDR3 has 14 amino acids. This clone showed up just once. Its antigen is unknown. Use of 60 Vbeta and 13 Jbeta primers characterized the PCR. The data were produced by immunoSEQ multiplex PCR, yet TCRdb's version contains in-frame clones alone and is incomplete. There are roughly 140,000 clones in the sample; around 85% occur only once, and roughly 4.2% lies in the top ten. The genes are TRBV6-5 and TRBJ1-2, with TRBD1 as a possible D gene (6 bases). Sample: PBMCs. The receptor comes from a middle-aged man in good health and CMV-seropositive. DNA of the CDR3: TGTGCCAGCAGTTACTTACAGGGCGACTATGGCTACACCTTC. Amino acids: CASSYLQGDYGYTF.